The next 18 T cell receptor beta chains were all read from a single sample in a study of T-cell memory formation after mild COVID-19 (dated by TCRdb to the early 2020s). Library preparation was by 5' RACE. Sequencing was performed on an Illumina NovaSeq 6000. TCRdb redid the processing of the public reads, applying fastp at Q25 and MiXCR, and retained in-frame beta chains. Each record represents a unique CDR3 protein, reported with the most common genes and DNA among its rows. This sample gives roughly 560,000 distinct CDR3 sequences in total; 20% of them show up just once. Around 12% of the sample belongs to the ten largest clones. Sequencing was performed on PBMCs or a T cell subset sorted from them (not recorded which). Every receptor here comes from an adult woman who had mild COVID-19 (a few samples of this study predate the infection). The sample titles of this study are shuffled in the database, so cell type and time point are left out; the donor was told from shared clones.

The J gene is TRBJ2-7, the V gene TRBV15, with a possible D match to TRBD2 (6 bases). The CDR3 is 13 amino acids. Germline CDR1 reads LNHNV; CDR2 reads YYDKDF (reference sequence). V was trimmed by 1 base and J by 5 bases, leaving 9 bases between them. The CDR3 spells CATSRAGGDEQYF. The CDR3 region has the DNA TGTGCCACCAGCAGAGCCGGAGGGGACGAGCAGTACTTC.

The rearrangement joins TRBV6-6 to TRBJ2-7; 7 bases match TRBD2. Germline CDR1 is MNHNY and CDR2 is SVGAGI (reference sequence). The CDR3 runs to 14 residues. V was pared by 7 bases and J by 2 bases, with 8 bases of the junction left unmatched. Here the CDR3 reads CASTPREGPYEQYF. The DNA of the CDR3 is TGTGCCAGCACCCCAAGGGAGGGGCCCTACGAGCAGTACTTC.

This clonotype was picked up a small number of times. This sequence joins TRBV2 and TRBJ2-7; weak D call: TRBD1 (9 bases). V lost 4 bases and J lost 5, with 18 bases in between. The CDR3 runs to 15 residues. Germline CDR1 is SNHLY and CDR2 is FYNNEI. In DNA, the CDR3 is TGTGCCAGCAGTGTCGGCGGGGGGACAGGGCACGAGCAGTACTTC. Its protein product is CASSVGGGTGHEQYF.

This clonotype was seen only a few times. The chain couples TRBV18 to TRBJ2-7, with 7 bases lining up with TRBD1. The length of the CDR3 is 13 residues. In germline, CDR1 is KGHSH, CDR2 LQKENI. Germline trimming cut 3 bases from V and 3 bases from J; bases unmatched to any gene: 2. For the CDR3, the DNA is TGTGCCAGCTCACCGGACAGGATCTACGAGCAGTACTTC. Translating it yields CASSPDRIYEQYF.

The rearrangement joins TRBV6-5 to TRBJ2-7, with 8 bases identical to TRBD1. V lost 6 bases, J lost 5 bases, and 12 bases stayed unmatched. Germline assignment: CDR1 MNHEY and CDR2 SVGAGI. CDR3 length equals 15 residues. This chain's CDR3 is CASSPLDREYDEQYF. CDR3 sequence (DNA): TGTGCCAGCAGCCCCTTGGACAGGGAATATGACGAGCAGTACTTC.

This chain connects TRBV3-1 to TRBJ2-1; TRBD2 matches 13 bases. Germline CDR1 reads LGHDT; CDR2 reads YNNKEL (reference sequence). J was trimmed by 4 bases and V by 5 bases; bases with no gene match: 2. The CDR3 length is 15 residues. Written as DNA, the CDR3 is TGTGCCAGCAGCAAACTAGCGGGGGGGTACAATGAGCAGTTCTTC. Protein product: CASSKLAGGYNEQFF.

This clonotype was observed a few times. This sequence joins TRBV20-1 and TRBJ2-1; D is ambiguous. V gave up 4 bases and J gave up 4 bases, with 5 bases separating them. Per the germline V gene, CDR1 is DFQATT and CDR2 is SNEGSKA (reference sequence). CDR3 length: 11 amino acids. For the CDR3, the DNA is TGCAGTGCTACCAGTTACAATGAGCAGTTCTTC. Its protein product is CSATSYNEQFF.

This clonotype has at least ten counts. A much larger clone is a single base away; this may be a read error. The chain combines TRBV5-1 with TRBJ2-1; D possibly uses TRBD1 or TRBD2 (6 bases each). The CDR3 is 15 residues long. V lost 0 bases, J lost 0 bases, and 7 bases lay in between. From germline, CDR1 is SGHRS and CDR2 YFSETQ. CDR3: CASSLEGGSYNEQFF. In DNA form, the CDR3 reads TGCGCCAGCAGCTTGGAGGGGGGCTCCTACAATGAGCAGTTCTTC.

The V call is TRBV20-1, the J call TRBJ1-5; D possibly corresponds to TRBD1 (6 bases). Germline V CDR1 and CDR2: DFQATT, SNEGSKA (reference sequence). This CDR3 has 14 residues. V lost 3 bases and J 2 bases, leaving 11 bases between the germline ends. For the CDR3, the DNA is TGCAGTGCTAGCGGCGGGGGCGGCAATCAGCCCCAGCATTTT. Translated: CSASGGGGNQPQHF.

This chain joins TRBV30 and TRBJ1-3, with D tentatively TRBD1 (5 bases). V shed 3 bases and J shed 4 bases, with 10 bases lying between them. Germline V gene data show CDR1 as GTSNPN and CDR2 as SVGIG (reference sequence). There are 13 residues in the CDR3. The CDR3 bases are TGTGCCTGGAGCCTCGGGGGGGGAAACACCATATATTTT. It translates to CAWSLGGGNTIYF.

The chain uses TRBV6-6 and TRBJ1-4; D call uncertain. Trimming took off 0 bases at V and 7 bases at J, with 9 bases between the two ends. CDR1 is MNHNY and CDR2 is SVGAGI in the germline V gene (reference sequence). The CDR3 covers 14 residues. The CDR3 protein is CASSYSTSSEKLFF. The CDR3 region has the DNA TGTGCCAGCAGTTACTCGACCAGCTCTGAAAAACTGTTTTTT.

The chain joins TRBV19 to TRBJ1-5; D ambiguous. Per the germline V gene, CDR1 is LNHDA and CDR2 is SQIVND (reference sequence). This CDR3 has 12 amino acids. V was pared by 6 bases and J by 0 bases, with 3 bases between. The CDR3 nucleotides read TGTGCCAGTAGGTTTAGCAATCAGCCCCAGCATTTT. This codes for CASRFSNQPQHF.

The gene calls are TRBV24-1 and TRBJ2-1; tentatively, D is TRBD1 or TRBD2 (5 bases each). The germline V gene has CDR1 KGHDR and CDR2 SFDVKD. V was cut by 1 base and J by 9 bases, with 12 bases left in between. The CDR3 has 14 amino acids. The CDR3, as DNA: TGTGCCACCAGTGATTTCGGGACGCGGGTTGAGCAGTTCTTC. This codes for CATSDFGTRVEQFF.

This clonotype was recorded a few times. J is TRBJ1-3 and V is TRBV6-1; D may be TRBD1 (5 bases). The germline V gene encodes CDR1 MNHNS and CDR2 SASEGT. This CDR3 is built from 16 residues. Trimming shortened V by 4 bases and J by 4 bases, and 17 bases separated the two germline ends. The CDR3 protein is CASSGSRQMRGNTIYF. Written as DNA, the CDR3 is TGTGCCAGCAGTGGGAGTAGACAGATGCGAGGAAACACCATATATTTT.

The table lists this clonotype with a few counts. The chain employs TRBV29-1 and TRBJ2-5, with D tentatively TRBD1 (5 bases). The CDR3 totals 12 residues. V gave up 4 bases and J gave up 3 bases, with 9 bases separating them. Germline CDR1 and CDR2: SQVTM and ANQGSEA. In nucleotides, the CDR3 is TGCAGCGTTGTGGTGGACAAAGAGACCCAGTACTTC. Protein product: CSVVVDKETQYF.

This clonotype was recorded a few times. This chain connects TRBV3-1 to TRBJ1-1; the D is unclear. Trimming took off 1 base at V and 10 bases at J, with 22 bases between the two ends. The CDR3 loop spans 16 amino acids. Germline V gene sequence: CDR1 LGHDT, CDR2 YNNKEL (reference sequence). The CDR3 region is CASSQGGGGSLRGAFF. The CDR3 region has the DNA TGTGCCAGCAGCCAAGGGGGAGGAGGCAGTCTCCGGGGAGCTTTCTTT.

This clonotype appeared a few times. The rearrangement links TRBV20-1 to TRBJ2-1; 12 bases match TRBD2. Per germline, CDR1 DFQATT and CDR2 SNEGSKA (reference sequence). V shed 6 bases and J 9 bases; nucleotides not matched to a gene: 12. The CDR3 is 15 residues long. In DNA, the CDR3 is TGCAGTGCCTTCCTCCTAGCGGGGGGGGTCACTGAGCAGTTCTTC. Translating it yields CSAFLLAGGVTEQFF.

This clonotype was recorded a few times. The V gene is TRBV29-1, the J gene TRBJ2-3; 8 positions match TRBD1. The V gene end was trimmed by 2 bases and the J gene end by 3 bases; junction bases not matched to a gene: 7. The length of the CDR3 is 15 residues. Germline assignment: CDR1 SQVTM and CDR2 ANQGSEA. CDR3 DNA: TGCAGCGTTGAATTTCTTGACAGGGGAACAGATACGCAGTATTTT. Its protein product is CSVEFLDRGTDTQYF.